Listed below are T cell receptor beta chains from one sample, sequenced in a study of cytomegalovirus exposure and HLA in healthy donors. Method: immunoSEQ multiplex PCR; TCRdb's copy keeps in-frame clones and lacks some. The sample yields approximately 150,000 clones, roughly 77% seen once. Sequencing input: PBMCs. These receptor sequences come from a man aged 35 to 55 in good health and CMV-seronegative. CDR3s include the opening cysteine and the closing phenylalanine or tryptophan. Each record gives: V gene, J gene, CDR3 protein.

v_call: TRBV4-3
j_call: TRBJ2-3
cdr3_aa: CASSRQLAGGSTDTQYF

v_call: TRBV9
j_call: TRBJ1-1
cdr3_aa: CASSVDARATEAFF

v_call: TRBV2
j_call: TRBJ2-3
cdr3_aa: CASSVVLTSGASTDTQYF

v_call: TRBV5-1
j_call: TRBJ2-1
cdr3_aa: CASSFDRGAGNEQFF

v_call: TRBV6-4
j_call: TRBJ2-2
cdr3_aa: CASSDGTGNTGELFF

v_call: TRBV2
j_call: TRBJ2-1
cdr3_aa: CASSEIGLASDEQFF

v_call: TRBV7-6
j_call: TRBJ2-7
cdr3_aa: CASSLDRGRYEQYF

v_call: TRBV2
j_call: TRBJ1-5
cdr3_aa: CASSQRRASNQPQHF

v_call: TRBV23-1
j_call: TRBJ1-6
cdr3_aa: CASSQSAPSHNSPLHF

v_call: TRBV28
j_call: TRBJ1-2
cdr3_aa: CASTLGGNYGYTF

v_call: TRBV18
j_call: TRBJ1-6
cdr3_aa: CASSPPHSPESPLHF

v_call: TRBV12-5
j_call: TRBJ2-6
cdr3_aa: CASGLRIRDTRSGANVLTF

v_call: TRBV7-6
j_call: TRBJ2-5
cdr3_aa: CASSLGAWETQYF

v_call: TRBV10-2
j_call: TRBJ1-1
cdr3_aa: CASRTGASQTEAFF

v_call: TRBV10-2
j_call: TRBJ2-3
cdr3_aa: CASSQRGVSTDTQYF

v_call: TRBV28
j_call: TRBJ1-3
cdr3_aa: CASSLLGADSGNTIYF

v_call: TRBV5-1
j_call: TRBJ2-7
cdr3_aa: CASSYLQGARNEQYF

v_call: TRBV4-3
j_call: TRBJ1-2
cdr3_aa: CASSHTLTGDYGYAF

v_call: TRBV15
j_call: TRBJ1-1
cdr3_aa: CATSRGQGNTEAFF

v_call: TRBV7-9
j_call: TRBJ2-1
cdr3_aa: CASSSPGTGFYNEQFF

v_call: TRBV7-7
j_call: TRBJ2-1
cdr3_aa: CASSLDTGNEQFF

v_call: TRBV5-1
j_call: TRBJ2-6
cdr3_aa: CASSPLRSGANVLTF

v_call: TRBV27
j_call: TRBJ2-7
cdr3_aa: CASSPSGGGFYEQYF

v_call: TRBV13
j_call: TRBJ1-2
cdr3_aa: CASSLGLAGYYGYTF

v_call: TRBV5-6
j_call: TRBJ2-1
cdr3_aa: CASSAYGGGACEQFF

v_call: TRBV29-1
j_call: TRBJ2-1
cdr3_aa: CSVRAGGSSYNEQFF

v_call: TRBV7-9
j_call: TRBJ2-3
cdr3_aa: CASSLGLGGPSTDTQYF

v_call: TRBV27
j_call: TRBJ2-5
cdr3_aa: CASSLFLDRQETQYF

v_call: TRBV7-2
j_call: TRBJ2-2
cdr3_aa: CASSFYSVGELFF

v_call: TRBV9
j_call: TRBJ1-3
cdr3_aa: CASSVALSVSGNTIYF

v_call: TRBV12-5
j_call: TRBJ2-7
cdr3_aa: CASGLADRTLYEQYF

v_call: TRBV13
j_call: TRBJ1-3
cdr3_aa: CASSSTGSGNTIYF

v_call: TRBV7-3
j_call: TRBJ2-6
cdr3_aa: CASSPTTAGANVLTF

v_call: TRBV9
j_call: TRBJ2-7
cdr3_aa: CASSPQTGAYEQYF

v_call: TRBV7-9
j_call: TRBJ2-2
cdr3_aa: CASSPSGAGELFF

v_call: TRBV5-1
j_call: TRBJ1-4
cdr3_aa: CASRLQGANEKLFF

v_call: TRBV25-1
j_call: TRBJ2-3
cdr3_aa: CASSLGLAGVTDTQYF

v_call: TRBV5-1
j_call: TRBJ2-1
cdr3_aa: CASSQLAGGDNEQFF

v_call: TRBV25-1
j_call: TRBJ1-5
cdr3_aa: CASSESSWRGPQHF

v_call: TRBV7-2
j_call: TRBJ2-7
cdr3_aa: CASSLGGASYEQYF

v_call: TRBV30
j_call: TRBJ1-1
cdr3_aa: CAWSVLQGVTEAFF